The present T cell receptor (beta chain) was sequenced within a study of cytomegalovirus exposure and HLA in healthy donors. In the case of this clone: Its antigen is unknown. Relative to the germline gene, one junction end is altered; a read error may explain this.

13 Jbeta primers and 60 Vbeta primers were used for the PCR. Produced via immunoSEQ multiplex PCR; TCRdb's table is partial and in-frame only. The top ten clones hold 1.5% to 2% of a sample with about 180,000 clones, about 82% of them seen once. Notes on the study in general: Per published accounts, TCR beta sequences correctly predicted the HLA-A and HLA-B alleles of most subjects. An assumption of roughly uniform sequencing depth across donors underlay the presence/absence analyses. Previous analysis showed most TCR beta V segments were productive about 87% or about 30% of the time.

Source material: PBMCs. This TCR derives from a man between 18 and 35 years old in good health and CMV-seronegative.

The CDR3 coding sequence is TGCGCCAGCAGCCGAGGGACAGGTGCTGAATCTTTCTTT. Protein sequence: CASSRGTGAESFF. V usage is TRBV5-1 and J usage is TRBJ1-1; 8 bases agree with TRBD1. Germline V gives CDR1 SGHRS, CDR2 YFSETQ. There are 13 residues in the CDR3. Complete variable domain (other parts from reference TRBV5-1 and TRBJ1-1): KAGVTQTPRYLIKTRGQQVTLSCSPISGHRSVSWYQQTPGQGLQFLFEYFSETQRNKGNFPGRFSGRQFSNSRSEMNVSTLELGDSALYLCASSRGTGAESFFGQGTRLTVV.